The sequence of this TCR beta chain was determined in a study of blood T cell repertoires in COVID-19. In assigning cohorts, the study relied on participant-reported clinical history. This clone was observed once. Germline CDR1 and CDR2: MNHEY and SMNVEV (reference sequence). V lost 7 bases and J 0 bases, leaving 16 bases between the germline ends. The CDR3 is made up of 16 amino acids. How the authors handled the data: Amplification with reference gene primers provided the estimates of nucleated cell counts. The method was immunoSEQ multiplex PCR; TCRdb's version includes in-frame clones alone and lacks a portion of them. The V and J calls and clone size were taken over from that table, and D and trimming were inferred from the DNA. The table includes 200,000 to 250,000 clones, 80% to 90% detected once.

V is TRBV27 and J is TRBJ1-5; unclear D gene. The TCR comes from a woman aged 45-65 years who had been exposed to COVID-19. Sequenced material: PBMCs or T cells enriched from blood (not recorded which). CDR3 residues: CASMPLLEGSNQPQHF. In nucleotides, the CDR3 is TGTGCCAGCATGCCCCTCCTCGAGGGTAGCAATCAGCCCCAGCATTTT.